The present entry profiles one T cell receptor (beta chain) with its context. The entry originates in a study of blood T cell repertoires in COVID-19. Background on the study: Italy, Spain and the United States were the sources of the convalescent and acute COVID-19 samples.

From germline, CDR1 is MDHEN and CDR2 SYDVKM. The CDR3 length is 14 residues. V was trimmed by 3 bases and J by 8 bases, leaving 16 bases between them. The assay was immunoSEQ multiplex PCR, and TCRdb's table has in-frame clones only and misses some. In the table there are fewer than 250,000 clones, 83% of which are singletons. The source of this sequence is a man aged 45-65 years with active or convalescent COVID-19. The J gene is TRBJ1-2, the V gene TRBV28; no clear D gene. The sample comprised peripheral blood. The CDR3: CASSFSWPMEGYTF. CDR3 DNA: TGTGCCAGCAGTTTTAGTTGGCCCATGGAGGGCTACACCTTC.